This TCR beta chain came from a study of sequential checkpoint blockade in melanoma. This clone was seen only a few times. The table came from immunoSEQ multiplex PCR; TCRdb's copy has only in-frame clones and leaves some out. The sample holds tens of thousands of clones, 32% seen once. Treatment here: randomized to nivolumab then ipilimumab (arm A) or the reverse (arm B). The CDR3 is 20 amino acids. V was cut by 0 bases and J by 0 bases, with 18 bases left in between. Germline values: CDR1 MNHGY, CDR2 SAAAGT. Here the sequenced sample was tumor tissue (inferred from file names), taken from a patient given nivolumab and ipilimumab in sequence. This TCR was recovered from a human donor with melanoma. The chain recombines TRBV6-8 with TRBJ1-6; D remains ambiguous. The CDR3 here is CASSYSYLPVAGSYNSPLHF. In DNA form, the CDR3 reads TGTGCCAGCAGTTACTCGTACCTCCCAGTAGCCGGCTCCTATAATTCACCCCTCCACTTT.